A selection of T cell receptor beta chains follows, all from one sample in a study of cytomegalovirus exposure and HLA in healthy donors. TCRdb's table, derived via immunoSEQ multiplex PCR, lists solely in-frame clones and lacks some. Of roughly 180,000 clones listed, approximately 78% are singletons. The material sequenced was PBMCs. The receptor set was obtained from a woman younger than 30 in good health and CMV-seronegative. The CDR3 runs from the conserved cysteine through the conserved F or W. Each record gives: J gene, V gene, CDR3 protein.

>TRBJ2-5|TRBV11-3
CASSFGGRVQETQYF
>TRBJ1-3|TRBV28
CASSLAGFGNTIYF
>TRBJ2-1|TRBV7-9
CASSPQLAGAYNEQFF
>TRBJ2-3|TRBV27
CASSFLGTSGSTDTQYF
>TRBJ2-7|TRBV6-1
CASSDLAGRGSYEQYF
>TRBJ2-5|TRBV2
CASIGGTGGWETQYF
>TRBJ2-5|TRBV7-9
CASSSQGGSGGETQYF
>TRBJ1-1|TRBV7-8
CASSFGTGPNTEAFF
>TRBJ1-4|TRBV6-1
CASSGRDRGPGGANEKLFF
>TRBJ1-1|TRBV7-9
CASSFSAGVETEAFF
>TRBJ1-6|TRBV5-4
CASSFDRVNSPLHF
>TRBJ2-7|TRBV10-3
CAIGTGYEQYF
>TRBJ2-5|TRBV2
CASSSSRLVETQYF
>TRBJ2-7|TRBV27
CASSLGLAGLYEQYF
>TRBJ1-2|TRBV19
CASSSGGDSALGGYTF
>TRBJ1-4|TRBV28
CASSQQPGQGANEKLFF
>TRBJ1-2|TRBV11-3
CASSLEGRAGRLLYGYTF
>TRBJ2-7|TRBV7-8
CASSSLAGFYEQYF
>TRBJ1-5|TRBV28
CASSDSNQPQHF
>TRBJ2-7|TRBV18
CASSPPSGPGGEQYF
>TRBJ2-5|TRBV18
CASSPGKRLETQYF
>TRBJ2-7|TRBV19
CASSIGGFLSYEQYF
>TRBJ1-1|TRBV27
CASSIRSGQYEAFF
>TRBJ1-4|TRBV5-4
CASSLGRDRRSSGYEKLFF
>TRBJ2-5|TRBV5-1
CASSSEPTRPQETQYF
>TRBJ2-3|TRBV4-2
CASSPGTSGTDTQYF
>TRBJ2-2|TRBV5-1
CASTRRPGGDTGELFF
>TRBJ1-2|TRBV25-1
CASSEYFQGDYGYTF
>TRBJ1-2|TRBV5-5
CASSLAEFYGYTF
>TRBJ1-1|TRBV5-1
CASSLGHSMNTEAFF
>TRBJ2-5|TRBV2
CASSVSFGTGAETQYF
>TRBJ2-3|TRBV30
CAWSVGLAGGPGGTDTQYF
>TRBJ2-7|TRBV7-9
CASSMRTGGSYEQYF
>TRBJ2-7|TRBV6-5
CASSPRPGTGLKYF
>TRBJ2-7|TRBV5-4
CASSFGRTSGIYEQYF
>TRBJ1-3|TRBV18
CASSPNVGTGGNTICF
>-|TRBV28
CASSPFSYEQYF
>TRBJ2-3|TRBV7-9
CASSLTSGNLGDTQYF
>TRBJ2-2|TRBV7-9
CASRAVRPTNTGELFF
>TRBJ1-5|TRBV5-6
CASSSRQGASNQPQHF
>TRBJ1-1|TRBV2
CASSADMNTEAFF
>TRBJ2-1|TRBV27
CASSDRDRGYNEQFF
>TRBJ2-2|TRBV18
CASSPTFARADTGELFF
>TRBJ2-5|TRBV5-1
CASSYAGPETQYF
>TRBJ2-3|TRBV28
CASSLWPKGEGLTDTQYF
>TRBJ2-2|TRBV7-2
CASSLVVLSGANTGELFF
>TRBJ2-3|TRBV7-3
CASSLTTGTDCTDTQYF
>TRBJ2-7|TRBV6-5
CASSPGTGYEQYF
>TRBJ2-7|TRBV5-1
CASREREGFDEQYF
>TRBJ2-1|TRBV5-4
CASSLVGDEQFF
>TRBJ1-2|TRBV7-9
CASSSSETGTLYGYTF
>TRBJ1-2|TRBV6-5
CASSPYSTSYGYTF
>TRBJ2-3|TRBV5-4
CASSLKLFHTDTQYF
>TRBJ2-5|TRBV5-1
CASSRWRDQETQYF
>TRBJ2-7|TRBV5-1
CASSLAPTQVFTYEQYF